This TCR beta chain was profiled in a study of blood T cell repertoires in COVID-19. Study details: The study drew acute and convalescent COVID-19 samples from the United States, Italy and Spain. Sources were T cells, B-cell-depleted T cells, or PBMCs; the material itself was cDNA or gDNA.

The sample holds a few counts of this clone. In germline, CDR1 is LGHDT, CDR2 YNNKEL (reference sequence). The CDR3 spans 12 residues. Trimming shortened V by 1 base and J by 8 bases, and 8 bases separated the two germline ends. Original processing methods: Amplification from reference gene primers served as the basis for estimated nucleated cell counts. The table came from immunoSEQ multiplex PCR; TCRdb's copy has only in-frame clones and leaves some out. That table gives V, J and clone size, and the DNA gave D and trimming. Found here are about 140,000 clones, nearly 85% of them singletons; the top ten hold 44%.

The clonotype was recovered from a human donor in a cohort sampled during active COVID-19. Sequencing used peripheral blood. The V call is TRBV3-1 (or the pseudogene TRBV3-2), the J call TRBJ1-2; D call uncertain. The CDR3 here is CASSQGPSGYTF. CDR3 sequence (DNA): TGTGCCAGCAGCCAAGGTCCGAGCGGCTACACCTTC.